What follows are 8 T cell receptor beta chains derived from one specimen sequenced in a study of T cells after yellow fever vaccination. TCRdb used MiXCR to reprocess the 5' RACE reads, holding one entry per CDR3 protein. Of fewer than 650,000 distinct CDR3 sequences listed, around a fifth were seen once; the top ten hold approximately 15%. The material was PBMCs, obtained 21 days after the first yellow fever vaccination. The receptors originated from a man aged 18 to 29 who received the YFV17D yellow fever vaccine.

CDR3 residues: CASSLAAGENTGELFF. The CDR3 DNA follows: TGTGCCAGCAGTTTAGCCGCGGGGGAGAACACCGGGGAGCTGTTTTTT. The chain carries TRBV12-3 or TRBV12-4 and TRBJ2-2, with 7 bases lining up with TRBD2. There are 16 residues in the CDR3. Trimming removed 0 bases from V and 1 base from J; junction bases left unmatched: 2.

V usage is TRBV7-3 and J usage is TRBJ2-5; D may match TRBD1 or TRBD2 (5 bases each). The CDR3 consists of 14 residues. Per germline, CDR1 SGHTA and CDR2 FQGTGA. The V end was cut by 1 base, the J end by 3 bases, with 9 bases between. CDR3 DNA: TGTGCCAGCAGCTTAAGAGGGGTGAAAGAGACCCAGTACTTC. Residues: CASSLRGVKETQYF.

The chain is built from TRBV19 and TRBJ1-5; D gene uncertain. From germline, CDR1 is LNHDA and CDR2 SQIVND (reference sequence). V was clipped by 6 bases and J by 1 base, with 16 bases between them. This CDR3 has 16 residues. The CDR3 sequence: CASSQWGRVSNQPQHF. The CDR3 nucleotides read TGTGCCAGTAGCCAATGGGGAAGGGTAAGCAATCAGCCCCAGCATTTT. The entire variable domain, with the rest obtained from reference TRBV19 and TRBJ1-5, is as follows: DGGITQSPKYLFRKEGQNVTLSCEQNLNHDAMYWYRQDPGQGLRLIYYSQIVNDFQKGDIAEGYSVSREKKESFPLTVTSAQKNPTAFYLCASSQWGRVSNQPQHFGDGTRLSIL.

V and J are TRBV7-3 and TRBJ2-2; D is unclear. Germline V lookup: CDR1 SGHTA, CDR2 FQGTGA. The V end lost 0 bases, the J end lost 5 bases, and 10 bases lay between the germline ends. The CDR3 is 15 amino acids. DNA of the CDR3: TGTGCCAGCAGCTTAACGGGGAACCCTACCGGGGAGCTGTTTTTT. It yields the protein CASSLTGNPTGELFF. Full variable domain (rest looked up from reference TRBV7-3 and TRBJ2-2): GAGVSQTPSNKVTEKGKYVELRCDPISGHTALYWYRQSLGQGPEFLIYFQGTGAADDSGLPNDRFFAVRPEGSVSTLKIQRTERGDSAVYLCASSLTGNPTGELFFGEGSRLTVL.

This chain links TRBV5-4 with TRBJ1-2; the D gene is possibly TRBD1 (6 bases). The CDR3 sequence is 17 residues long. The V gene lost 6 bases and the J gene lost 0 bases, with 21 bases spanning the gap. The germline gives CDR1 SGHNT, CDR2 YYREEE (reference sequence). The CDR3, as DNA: TGTGCCAGCACCCTGGGAGGGGGGCCCTTTTCTAACTATGGCTACACCTTC. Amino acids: CASTLGGGPFSNYGYTF.

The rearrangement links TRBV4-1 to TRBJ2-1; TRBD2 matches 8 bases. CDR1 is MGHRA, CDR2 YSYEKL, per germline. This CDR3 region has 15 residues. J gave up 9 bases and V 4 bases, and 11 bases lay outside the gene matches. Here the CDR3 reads CASSPREALAGEQFF. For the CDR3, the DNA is TGCGCCAGCAGCCCCCGTGAGGCGCTAGCGGGTGAGCAGTTCTTC.

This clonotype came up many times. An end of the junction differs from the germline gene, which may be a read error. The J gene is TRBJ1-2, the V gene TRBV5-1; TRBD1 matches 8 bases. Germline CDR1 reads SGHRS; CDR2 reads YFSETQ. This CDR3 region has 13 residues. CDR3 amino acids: CASSLTGDYGYTF. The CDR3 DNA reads TGTGCCAGCAGTTTGACAGGGGACTATGGCTACACCTTC.

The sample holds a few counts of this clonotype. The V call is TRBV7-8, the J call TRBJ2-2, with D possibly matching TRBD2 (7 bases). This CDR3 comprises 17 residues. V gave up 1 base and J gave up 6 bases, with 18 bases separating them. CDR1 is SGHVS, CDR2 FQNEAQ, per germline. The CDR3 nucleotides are TGTGCCAGCAGCTTAGTGGGGGGGGCGAGGAGTTCCGGGGAGCTGTTTTTT. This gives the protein CASSLVGGARSSGELFF.